This section outlines one T cell receptor beta chain sequence together with its context. This same CDR3 is encoded by further DNA sequences in the sample. V was clipped by 0 bases and J by 5 bases, with 11 bases between them. Germline V CDR1 and CDR2: SGHRS, YFSETQ. The length of the CDR3 is 14 residues. Profiling relied on immunoSEQ multiplex PCR, and the TCRdb table lists in-frame clones only, not all of them. The sample yields about 260,000 clones, around 90% seen once. The source of the sample is a study of blood T cell repertoires in COVID-19. The sequenced material came from peripheral blood. This chain joins TRBV5-1 and TRBJ1-1, with D possibly matching TRBD1 (6 bases). The receptor's source is a woman in her 40s with acute or convalescent COVID-19. CDR3 DNA sequence: TGCGCCAGCAGCTTGGATCGTCAGGGGACTGAAGCTTTCTTT. Amino acids: CASSLDRQGTEAFF.